The 21 T cell receptor beta chains below were found in one sample sequenced in a study of control samples from healthy donors and cancer patients. Clones were sequenced by immunoSEQ multiplex PCR, and TCRdb holds only the in-frame ones, with some missing. The profile covers tens of thousands of clones, with roughly 86% appearing a single time and approximately 9.4% taken by the ten largest. Sequenced: blood. The source is a woman aged 60 to 75 in good health.

The gene calls are TRBV10-1 and TRBJ1-1; D might be TRBD1 (5 bases). The V end lost 2 bases, the J end lost 4 bases, and 17 bases lay between the germline ends. The CDR3 totals 16 residues. CDR1 is WNHNN, CDR2 SYGVQD, per germline (reference sequence). The CDR3 DNA is TGCGCCAGCAGTGAGAGGGGTGGAACGCTGGGCACTGAAGCTTTCTTT. Its translation: CASSERGGTLGTEAFF.

The chain couples TRBV6-5 to TRBJ2-1, with D hard to call. Trimming removed 5 bases from V and 4 bases from J, with 6 bases in between. CDR3 length: 12 amino acids. Germline CDR1 is MNHEY and CDR2 is SVGAGI. The CDR3 DNA sequence: TGTGCCAGCAGTAACCATTACAATGAGCAGTTCTTC. This encodes CASSNHYNEQFF.

This sequence joins TRBV4-1 and TRBJ2-6; 10 bases line up with TRBD2. Trimming cost V 0 bases and J 0 bases; bases outside gene matches: 8. The CDR3 sequence is 20 residues long. Germline CDR1 is MGHRA and CDR2 is YSYEKL. CDR3 in amino acids: CASSQEGLARGFSGANVLTF. The CDR3 coding sequence is TGCGCCAGCAGCCAAGAGGGACTAGCGCGAGGTTTCTCTGGGGCCAACGTCCTGACTTTC.

This rearrangement joins TRBV28 to TRBJ2-7; either TRBD1 or TRBD2 may fit D (5 bases each). This CDR3 comprises 13 residues. The V end lost 5 bases, the J end lost 0 bases, and 8 bases lay between the germline ends. The germline V gene has CDR1 MDHEN and CDR2 SYDVKM. This CDR3 reads CASSVGGSYEQYF. The CDR3 DNA reads TGTGCCAGCAGTGTTGGGGGCTCCTACGAGCAGTACTTC. The full variable domain, rest sourced from reference TRBV28 and TRBJ2-7, is DVKVTQSSRYLVKRTGEKVFLECVQDMDHENMFWYRQDPGLGLRLIYFSYDVKMKEKGDIPEGYSVSREKKERFSLILESASTNQTSMYLCASSVGGSYEQYFGPGTRLTVT.

This sequence joins TRBV6-6 and TRBJ1-2; D unresolved. V lost 2 bases and J lost 8, with 9 bases in between. The CDR3 totals 12 residues. Germline V CDR1 and CDR2: MNHNY, SVGAGI (reference sequence). The CDR3 protein is CASSYAEGGYTF. The CDR3 DNA sequence: TGTGCCAGCAGTTACGCGGAGGGCGGCTACACCTTC.

The J gene is TRBJ1-1, the V gene TRBV5-1; TRBD1 is a possible D gene (5 bases). The V gene lost 7 bases and the J gene lost 5 bases, with 18 bases spanning the gap. The CDR3 extends over 14 amino acids. Germline CDR1 reads SGHRS; CDR2 reads YFSETQ. Here the CDR3 DNA reads TGCGCCAGCGAAAATGGGCAGGGAAGGACTGAAGCTTTCTTT. Translating gives CASENGQGRTEAFF.

The gene calls are TRBV19 and TRBJ2-2; 9 bases align to TRBD2. Looked up from germline, CDR1 is LNHDA and CDR2 is SQIVND (reference sequence). This CDR3 has 15 amino acids. V dropped 3 bases and J dropped 7; count of bases not matched to a gene: 6. CDR3 bases: TGTGCCAGTAGTATGGCGGGAGGGCCCAGCGGGGAGCTGTTTTTT. The encoded protein is CASSMAGGPSGELFF.

The chain recombines TRBV19 with TRBJ2-1; possibly TRBD2 for D (7 bases). With 4 bases removed from V and 9 bases from J, the gap between germline ends came to 28 bases. This CDR3 spans 18 amino acids. Germline CDR1 reads LNHDA; CDR2 reads SQIVND (reference sequence). The CDR3 DNA reads as TGTGCCAGTAGTACGACATCCCGAGGGGGGGCGTGGTCCACTGAGCAGTTCTTC. It specifies CASSTTSRGGAWSTEQFF. Filled out from reference TRBV19 and TRBJ2-1, the complete variable domain reads DGGITQSPKYLFRKEGQNVTLSCEQNLNHDAMYWYRQDPGQGLRLIYYSQIVNDFQKGDIAEGYSVSREKKESFPLTVTSAQKNPTAFYLCASSTTSRGGAWSTEQFFGPGTRLTVL.

The sample holds a few counts of this clone. At the DNA level, this CDR3 is encoded by other sequences in the same sample as well. This chain joins TRBV6-2 or TRBV6-3 and TRBJ2-7; no firm D call. V gave up 2 bases and J gave up 4 bases, with 6 bases separating them. Germline CDR1 and CDR2: MNHEY and SVGEGT. The CDR3 length is 12 residues. The CDR3 bases are TGTGCCAGCAGTTACGGGATTTACGAGCAGTACTTC. This translates into CASSYGIYEQYF.

This clone was counted only a few times. The chain joins TRBV6-5 to TRBJ1-2, with 9 bases fitting TRBD1. The CDR3 extends over 14 amino acids. CDR1 is MNHEY and CDR2 is SVGAGI in the germline V gene. Trimming removed 6 bases from V and 8 bases from J; junction bases left unmatched: 10. DNA of the CDR3: TGTGCCAGCAGCTTTCGGGACAGGGAGAAGGGCTACACCTTC. Translated: CASSFRDREKGYTF.

The CDR3 region is CASSLWDQPQHF. The CDR3 nucleotides are TGTGCCAGCAGCTTATGGGATCAGCCCCAGCATTTT. J is TRBJ1-5 and V is TRBV7-9; D not certain. The CDR3 contains 12 residues. CDR1 is SEHNR, CDR2 FQNEAQ, per germline (reference sequence). V was clipped by 2 bases and J by 5 bases, with 4 bases between them.

The CDR3 protein is CASSDRDRGSPLHF. The CDR3 coding sequence is TGTGCCAGTAGTGACCGGGACAGGGGTTCACCCCTCCACTTT. The chain links TRBV19 to TRBJ1-6, with TRBD1 identical over 10 bases. The CDR3 length is 14 residues. The V gene's germline CDR1 is LNHDA and CDR2 SQIVND (reference sequence). V shed 5 bases, J shed 9 bases, and the junction held 4 bases outside the gene matches.

This chain connects TRBV3-1 (or the pseudogene TRBV3-2) to TRBJ2-5; D not certain. CDR3 length: 11 amino acids. Germline CDR1 reads LGHDT; CDR2 reads YNNKEL (reference sequence). V lost 4 bases to trimming and J lost 9 bases, with 9 bases between them. The CDR3 nucleotides read TGTGCCAGCAGCCGAGTGGCAGCCCAGTACTTC. This translates into CASSRVAAQYF.

The rearrangement joins TRBV11-1 to TRBJ2-3, with D perhaps matching TRBD1 (5 bases). Germline CDR1 is SGHAT and CDR2 is FQDESV (reference sequence). The CDR3 length is 13 residues. The V gene lost 5 bases and the J gene lost 5 bases, with 11 bases spanning the gap. The CDR3 sequence: CASSRDRGDTQYF. The CDR3 DNA is TGTGCCAGCAGCCGCGACAGAGGAGATACGCAGTATTTT.

Turning to this clone: A read error may produce the germline difference seen at one junction end. The rearrangement joins TRBV4-1 to TRBJ2-5; either TRBD1 or TRBD2 may supply D (6 bases each). The germline V gene encodes CDR1 MGHRA and CDR2 YSYEKL. This CDR3 is 13 amino acids long. The CDR3 protein is CASSQDRGQVANF. The CDR3 DNA reads TGCGCCAGCAGCCAAGATCGGGGGCAGGTCGCGAACTTC.

In its sample, this clone was seen once. The chain combines TRBV29-1 with TRBJ2-1, with TRBD2 as a possible D gene (5 bases). From germline, CDR1 is SQVTM and CDR2 ANQGSEA. This CDR3 comprises 15 residues. V was trimmed by 5 bases and J by 2 bases, leaving 16 bases between them. CDR3 in amino acids: CSVSTWTGTYNEQFF. Here the CDR3 DNA reads TGCAGCGTTTCCACCTGGACTGGGACCTACAATGAGCAGTTCTTC.

V usage is TRBV19 and J usage is TRBJ2-2, with 8 bases fitting TRBD1. Losses at the gene ends were 3 bases for V and 4 bases for J; bases not matched to a gene: 4. CDR3 length: 15 amino acids. From germline, CDR1 is LNHDA and CDR2 SQIVND (reference sequence). The CDR3 DNA sequence: TGTGCCAGTAGTATTGGGCAGGGGGCCACCGGGGAGCTGTTTTTT. Residues: CASSIGQGATGELFF.

The V call is TRBV14, the J call TRBJ1-3, with D hard to call. This CDR3 has 14 residues. V was pared by 1 base and J by 0 bases, with 4 bases between. Germline loops: CDR1 SGHDN, CDR2 FVKESK. The CDR3, as DNA: TGTGCCAGCAGCCAAGGGGGCTCTGGAAACACCATATATTTT. It encodes CASSQGGSGNTIYF.

V gene TRBV7-2 combines with J gene TRBJ2-1, with TRBD2 matching over 9 bases. CDR3 length: 16 residues. Trimming cost V 1 base and J 4 bases; bases outside gene matches: 5. Germline V gene data show CDR1 as SGHTA and CDR2 as FQGNSA. CDR3 sequence reads: CASSLGGGASYNEQFF. CDR3 in DNA: TGTGCCAGCAGCTTAGGCGGGGGGGCTTCGTACAATGAGCAGTTCTTC.

This chain links TRBV19 with TRBJ1-1; no reliable D call. This CDR3 comprises 13 residues. CDR1 is LNHDA and CDR2 is SQIVND in the germline V gene (reference sequence). Deletions cut 5 bases from V and 0 bases from J, with 7 bases between. The DNA for the CDR3 is TGTGCCAGTAGTGTGCAGATGAACACTGAAGCTTTCTTT. Encoded protein: CASSVQMNTEAFF.

The chain is built from TRBV6-1 and TRBJ2-1, with a possible D match to TRBD1 (8 bases). Germline V lookup: CDR1 MNHNS, CDR2 SASEGT. The CDR3 is 17 amino acids. V lost 2 bases to trimming and J lost 0 bases, with 14 bases between them. This CDR3 reads CASSESGGGSSYNEQFF. In DNA, the CDR3 is TGTGCCAGCAGTGAATCAGGGGGCGGGAGCTCCTACAATGAGCAGTTCTTC.